The 15 T cell receptor beta chains below come from one sample, sequenced in a study of OX40 agonist ivuxolimab in advanced cancers. Receptor libraries were prepared by the immunoSEQ multiplex PCR assay. The table was pulled from immuneACCESS by TCRdb, which kept in-frame rearrangements only. Such tables lose some clones; where checked, under half of the loss comes from unresolved V genes, and the rest has no known cause. This sample lists roughly 56,000 clones; about 89% were detected once. About 0.76% of the sample goes to the ten largest clones. The input for sequencing was CD4+ or CD8+ T cells sorted from blood, taken in a trial of the OX40 agonist ivuxolimab. The source of these receptors is an adult with an advanced solid tumor such as melanoma, head and neck, liver or kidney cancer.

This clone was seen only a few times. The chain couples TRBV10-1 to TRBJ1-6; D is ambiguous. Looked up from germline, CDR1 is WNHNN and CDR2 is SYGVQD (reference sequence). Trimming left V 4 bases short and J 7 bases short, with 8 bases between. The CDR3 runs 13 residues. Written as DNA, the CDR3 is TGCGCCAGCAGTGTGGACTGGAATTCACCCCTCCACTTT. Translating gives CASSVDWNSPLHF.

This chain links TRBV29-1 with TRBJ2-5; TRBD1 agrees at 10 bases. This CDR3 contains 14 residues. J lost 1 base, V lost 6 bases, and 5 bases had no gene match. Germline V gene sequence: CDR1 SQVTM, CDR2 ANQGSEA. CDR3 region: CSVAGTGVQETQYF. The CDR3, as DNA: TGCAGCGTCGCCGGGACAGGGGTCCAAGAGACCCAGTACTTC.

This chain connects TRBV5-1 to TRBJ2-3; a possible D gene is TRBD1 (6 bases). The CDR3 loop spans 14 amino acids. CDR1 and CDR2 (germline): SGHRS, YFSETQ. Deletions cut 6 bases from V and 3 bases from J, with 14 bases between. The CDR3 coding sequence is TGCGCCAGCAAAGGGGGAGTCGGTACAGATACGCAGTATTTT. It codes for CASKGGVGTDTQYF.

V is TRBV6-6 and J is TRBJ2-2, with D unclear. Trimming took 2 bases from V and 0 from J, leaving 10 bases between them. The CDR3 runs to 16 residues. The germline V gene encodes CDR1 MNHNY and CDR2 SVGAGI (reference sequence). CDR3 amino acids: CASSYVRRTNTGELFF. CDR3 bases: TGTGCCAGCAGTTACGTACGGCGTACGAACACCGGGGAGCTGTTTTTT.

The chain is built from TRBV6-5 and TRBJ1-2; possible D gene TRBD1, 6 bases. The CDR3 is 14 residues long. The germline V gene has CDR1 MNHEY and CDR2 SVGAGI. Trimming left V 0 bases short and J 8 bases short, with 13 bases between. The CDR3 protein is CASSYSGAGGGYTF. The CDR3 DNA sequence: TGTGCCAGCAGTTACTCGGGGGCCGGAGGAGGCTACACCTTC.

The V call is TRBV21-1, the J call TRBJ1-3; the table's D gene call, TRBD1, was not cross checked with the DNA. TRBV21-1 is a documented pseudogene. The CDR3 runs to 17 residues. The CDR3 nucleotides are TGTGCCAGCAGCAGGTTCTACCAGGTGCGCTCTGGAAACACCATATATTTT. Translation: CASSRFYQVRSGNTIYF.

This clone was observed a handful of times. CDR3 DNA sequence: TGTGCCAGCAGGGGACATTCAACATACATTCAGTACTTC. Amino acid sequence: CASRGHSTYIQYF. The rearrangement uses TRBV27 and TRBJ2-4, with TRBD1 as a possible D gene (6 bases). Trimming took 6 bases from V and 8 from J, leaving 14 bases between them. The CDR3 length is 13 residues. Germline V gene sequence: CDR1 MNHEY, CDR2 SMNVEV (reference sequence).

V gene TRBV7-2 combines with J gene TRBJ1-4, with 9 bases aligning to TRBD1. CDR3 size: 15 residues. The V gene's germline CDR1 is SGHTA and CDR2 FQGNSA. V was pared by 1 base and J by 7 bases, with 4 bases of the junction left unmatched. The CDR3: CASSLDHRGREKLFF. DNA for the CDR3: TGTGCCAGCAGCTTAGATCACAGGGGGCGTGAAAAACTGTTTTTT.

This clone is a singleton in its sample. The chain carries TRBV28 and TRBJ2-7, with D unclear. Germline V gene lookup returns CDR1 MDHEN and CDR2 SYDVKM. The CDR3 is 12 residues long. Trimming stripped 2 bases from V and 4 bases from J, with 6 bases between. CDR3 sequence reads: CASSLVGYEQYF. DNA for the CDR3: TGTGCCAGCAGTTTAGTGGGGTACGAGCAGTACTTC.

The rearrangement links TRBV28 to TRBJ1-4; D is possibly TRBD1 (6 bases). The CDR3 has 14 amino acids. Trimming cost V 5 bases and J 8 bases, with 15 bases left between them. Looked up from germline, CDR1 is MDHEN and CDR2 is SYDVKM. This CDR3 reads CASSPGQFSEKLFF. The CDR3, as DNA: TGTGCCAGCAGTCCCGGACAGTTCTCGGAAAAACTGTTTTTT.

The chain employs TRBV5-1 and TRBJ1-6; the D is unclear. Trimming removed 0 bases at V and 6 bases at J, with 7 bases between. Germline CDR1 is SGHRS and CDR2 is YFSETQ. The CDR3 totals 14 residues. The CDR3 DNA reads TGCGCCAGCAGCTTGGGGGCAGTTAATTCACCCCTCCACTTT. This translates into CASSLGAVNSPLHF.

The rearrangement joins TRBV7-6 to TRBJ1-2; a possible D gene is TRBD1 (6 bases). V was clipped by 5 bases and J by 5 bases, with 9 bases between them. CDR1 is SGHVS, CDR2 FNYEAQ, per germline. This CDR3 spans 12 amino acids. In DNA, the CDR3 is TGTGCCAGCAGCAAACAGGGATATGGCTACACCTTC. Protein sequence: CASSKQGYGYTF.

This sequence joins TRBV5-1 and TRBJ2-5; TRBD1 or TRBD2 may be the D gene (5 bases each). Trimming cost V 2 bases and J 1 base, with 9 bases left between them. CDR1 is SGHRS, CDR2 YFSETQ, per germline. This CDR3 has 14 residues. The CDR3 DNA follows: TGCGCCAGCAGCTTAGGGGACCCCCAAGAGACCCAGTACTTC. Its protein is CASSLGDPQETQYF.

The J gene is TRBJ2-3, the V gene TRBV6-1, with 9 positions matching TRBD1. The CDR3 contains 14 residues. Unmatched junction bases numbered 7, after V lost 6 bases and J lost 6 bases. From germline, CDR1 is MNHNS and CDR2 SASEGT. CDR3 nucleotide sequence: TGTGCCAGCAGAAAGGACAGGGGACGGGATACGCAGTATTTT. Encoded protein: CASRKDRGRDTQYF.

The chain uses TRBV18 and TRBJ2-5, with a weak D call TRBD2 (7 bases). This CDR3 comprises 15 residues. The ends were cut back, 1 base at V and 0 bases at J, with 9 bases in the middle. Germline V gene data show CDR1 as KGHSH and CDR2 as LQKENI. This CDR3 reads CASSPRGGYQETQYF. CDR3 DNA: TGTGCCAGCTCACCACGGGGGGGCTACCAAGAGACCCAGTACTTC. The whole variable domain, filled in from reference TRBV18 and TRBJ2-5, reads NAGVMQNPRHLVRRRGQEARLRCSPMKGHSHVYWYRQLPEEGLKFMVYLQKENIIDESGMPKERFSAEFPKEGPSILRIQQVVRGDSAAYFCASSPRGGYQETQYFGPGTRLLVL.